These T cell receptor beta chains were read from a single sample in a study of blood T cells in healthy people across ages. TCRdb ran MiXCR on the 5' RACE reads and lists one entry per CDR3 protein. The sample carries about 720,000 distinct CDR3 sequences, just under 25% recorded once. A further study also used this sample, focusing on T cells of mothers and their children.

Specimen: blood. The receptor set was obtained from a boy younger than 18 in good health. Each CDR3 is given with its conserved first and last residue. A D gene is named only where the DNA matches it firmly. Clone size is stated in some rows and not others, as once, few, many or a class when expanded.

v_call	j_call	d_call	clone_size	cdr3_nt	cdr3_aa
TRBV15	TRBJ2-5	-	-	TGTGCCACCAGCAAGGGACGATACGGAGAGACCCAGTACTTC	CATSKGRYGETQYF
TRBV30	TRBJ2-4	-	-	TGTGCCTGGAGTGAGGGGGACATTCAGTACTTC	CAWSEGDIQYF
TRBV21-1	TRBJ2-7	-	few	TGTGCCAGCAGCAAGGCGGACAGCGCCTACGAGCAGTACTTC	CASSKADSAYEQYF
TRBV29-1	TRBJ2-7	-	few	TGCAGCGTCCAAGGGGGGGACCCAAACTACGAGCAGTACTTC	CSVQGGDPNYEQYF
TRBV9	TRBJ1-4	-	few	TGTGCCAGCAGCGTCGGAGGAGGGGTTGAAAAACTGTTTTTT	CASSVGGGVEKLFF
TRBV7-2	TRBJ2-3	-	-	TGTGCCAGCAGCGGAGGTGGGGGGCGCACCCCAGATACGCAGTATTTT	CASSGGGGRTPDTQYF
TRBV12-3/TRBV12-4	TRBJ2-4	-	-	TGTGCCAGCACTCCAGGGATAGCCAAAAACATTCAGTACTTC	CASTPGIAKNIQYF
TRBV6-6	TRBJ2-7	TRBD1	few	TGTGCCAGCAGTTACTCCTTTGACAGGGGTTCCTACGAGCAGTACTTC	CASSYSFDRGSYEQYF
TRBV9	TRBJ1-1	-	-	TGTGCCAGCAGCGTAGCTGAATGGACAGAAATGAACACTGAAGCTTTCTTT	CASSVAEWTEMNTEAFF
TRBV5-1	TRBJ2-3	-	-	TGCGCCAGCAGCTTGTTGGCTAAGCAGGGCACAGATACGCAGTATTTT	CASSLLAKQGTDTQYF
TRBV13	TRBJ2-1	TRBD1	many	TGTGCCAGCAGGAAACAGGGGGCGAGGAATGAGCAGTTCTTC	CASRKQGARNEQFF
TRBV7-6	TRBJ1-4	-	once	TGTGCCAGCAGTTCGGGGCAGCCAGGATTAGAAAAACTGTTTTTT	CASSSGQPGLEKLFF
TRBV9	TRBJ2-5	-	-	TGTGCCAGCAGCGGCCGGGACTCCCAGACCCAGTACTTC	CASSGRDSQTQYF
TRBV5-1	TRBJ1-1	TRBD1	once	TGCGCCAGCACGACCACCGGGACAGGGGTAACTGAAGCTTTCTTT	CASTTTGTGVTEAFF
TRBV2	TRBJ1-2	TRBD1	few	TGTGCCAGCAGTGTTCAGGGGGTTCGGGGCTACACCTTC	CASSVQGVRGYTF
TRBV6-5	TRBJ2-5	-	few	TGTGCCAGCAGTTACTCGAGCAGGGGTCCCCAAGAGACCCAGTACTTC	CASSYSSRGPQETQYF
TRBV5-1	TRBJ2-5	-	-	TGCGCCAGCAGCCTATGGACGGCAGGTAGAGAGACCCAGTACTTC	CASSLWTAGRETQYF
TRBV2	TRBJ2-7	TRBD1	-	TGTGCCAGCAGGGGACAGGGGCTTGGTACCGAGCAGTACTTC	CASRGQGLGTEQYF
TRBV2	TRBJ1-4	TRBD1	-	TGTGCCAGCAACGGACAGGGTCGAGAAAAGCTGTTTTTT	CASNGQGREKLFF
TRBV5-1	TRBJ2-7	TRBD1	-	TGCGCCAGCAGCTTTCGGGGCAGGGGGTCCCACGAGCAGTACTTC	CASSFRGRGSHEQYF
TRBV7-2	TRBJ2-1	TRBD1	-	TGTGCCAGCAGCCCGGGGACAGGTAGGAGCAATGAGCAGTTCTTC	CASSPGTGRSNEQFF
TRBV5-1	TRBJ2-7	TRBD2	-	TGCGCCAGCAGCAGGGGACTACCCTACTACGAGCAGTACTTC	CASSRGLPYYEQYF
TRBV27	TRBJ2-7	-	-	TGTGCCAGCAGTCCCGCAAGGCAGGGCGGTTACGAGCAGTACTTC	CASSPARQGGYEQYF
TRBV20-1	TRBJ2-1	-	-	TGCAGTGCGCTGTGGTGGGACGGTTCCTCCTACAATGAGCAGTTCTTC	CSALWWDGSSYNEQFF
TRBV20-1	TRBJ2-7	-	-	TGCAGTGCTAGAGATCCCCCAGGCCGCAGCTCCTACGAGCAGTACTTC	CSARDPPGRSSYEQYF
TRBV4-1	TRBJ2-1	TRBD2	-	TGCGCCAGCAGCCAAAATGAGGAGCGGGGGGGGGACGAGCAGTTCTTC	CASSQNEERGGDEQFF
TRBV6-4	TRBJ2-7	TRBD2	many	TGTGCCAGCAGCCCCATCTGGGGGAGGGGCACTCCCTACGAGCAGTACTTC	CASSPIWGRGTPYEQYF
TRBV27	TRBJ1-2	TRBD1	few	TGTGCCAGCAGTTTAGAAGACAGGGTTCCTGATGGCTACACCTTC	CASSLEDRVPDGYTF
TRBV29-1	TRBJ2-1	TRBD1	-	TGCAGCGTTGAAACGACAGGGGGCAATGAGCAGTTCTTC	CSVETTGGNEQFF
TRBV7-2	TRBJ2-2	-	few	TGTGCCAGTAGCTCCCCTAGACTAGGATCCGGGGAGCTGTTTTTT	CASSSPRLGSGELFF
TRBV7-2	TRBJ2-1	-	-	TGTGCCAGCAGTGTGAGTAGCGTGGATGAGCAGTTCTTC	CASSVSSVDEQFF
TRBV5-1	TRBJ2-3	TRBD2	few	TGCGCCAGCAGCCAATACCTAGCGGGGGGCACAGATACGCAGTATTTT	CASSQYLAGGTDTQYF
TRBV5-6	TRBJ2-4	TRBD2	-	TGTGCCAGCAGCGCCCGGACTAGCGGGGGAAACATTCAGTACTTC	CASSARTSGGNIQYF
TRBV4-3	TRBJ2-5	-	few	TGCGCCAGCAGCCAAGGGCGCGGCGAAGAGACCCAGTACTTC	CASSQGRGEETQYF
TRBV12-3/TRBV12-4	TRBJ1-2	-	few	TGTGCCAGCAGTTTCGCAGGGGCGGGCTACACCTTC	CASSFAGAGYTF
TRBV12-3/TRBV12-4	TRBJ2-1	TRBD2	many	TGTGCCAGCAGCTTGGGCGGGAGCTACAATGAGCAGTTCTTC	CASSLGGSYNEQFF
TRBV7-2	TRBJ2-5	TRBD2	-	TGTGCCAGCAGCTTAGGGGGACGTGCGGGGGGCCAAGAGACCCAGTACTTC	CASSLGGRAGGQETQYF
TRBV25-1	TRBJ2-7	TRBD1	many	TGTGCCAGCAGTGGACCGACAGGGAACGAGCAGTACTTC	CASSGPTGNEQYF
TRBV6-5	TRBJ2-7	TRBD1	-	TGTGCCAGCAGCCCGGACAGGGTTGCCTACGAGCAGTACTTC	CASSPDRVAYEQYF
TRBV28	TRBJ1-2	-	few	TGTGCCAGCAGTTTGTCATCGGGGTGGAGCGGTGGCTACACCTTC	CASSLSSGWSGGYTF
TRBV29-1	TRBJ2-2	TRBD1	-	TGCAGCGTGGGACCGGGACAGGGCCGGGAGCTGTTTTTT	CSVGPGQGRELFF
TRBV13	TRBJ2-7	TRBD2	many	TGTGCCAGCAGCCGAGCGGGAGGGCCCTTCGAGCAGTACTTC	CASSRAGGPFEQYF
TRBV20-1	TRBJ1-6	TRBD1	-	TGCAGTGCTAGAAGGCAGGGGGCGAGTGATTCACCCCTCCACTTT	CSARRQGASDSPLHF
TRBV6-2/TRBV6-3	TRBJ1-5	TRBD1	-	TGTGCCAGCAGTCCACAGGGGGGGAATCGTCGGCCCCAGCATTTT	CASSPQGGNRRPQHF
TRBV7-2	TRBJ2-7	-	few	TGTGCCAGCAGCCCCCCCGGGTTAGGGGCGAGCTCCTACGAGCAGTACTTC	CASSPPGLGASSYEQYF
TRBV19	TRBJ1-1	-	few	TGTGCCAGTAGTATAATGAGGGATGAAGCTTTCTTT	CASSIMRDEAFF
TRBV5-6	TRBJ2-7	TRBD2	few	TGTGCCAGCAGCCCGTGGGGGGGACTCTCCTACGAGCAGTACTTC	CASSPWGGLSYEQYF
TRBV12-3/TRBV12-4	TRBJ2-2	TRBD1	-	TGTGCCAGCTCCCCGGACAGGGATCCCGGGGAGCTGTTTTTT	CASSPDRDPGELFF
TRBV20-1	TRBJ2-7	-	-	TGCAGTGCTAGGGAACACCAAGACGAGCAGTACTTC	CSAREHQDEQYF
TRBV20-1	TRBJ2-5	-	-	TGCAGTGCTACCCTCCCGGGGATCCAAGAGACCCAGTACTTC	CSATLPGIQETQYF